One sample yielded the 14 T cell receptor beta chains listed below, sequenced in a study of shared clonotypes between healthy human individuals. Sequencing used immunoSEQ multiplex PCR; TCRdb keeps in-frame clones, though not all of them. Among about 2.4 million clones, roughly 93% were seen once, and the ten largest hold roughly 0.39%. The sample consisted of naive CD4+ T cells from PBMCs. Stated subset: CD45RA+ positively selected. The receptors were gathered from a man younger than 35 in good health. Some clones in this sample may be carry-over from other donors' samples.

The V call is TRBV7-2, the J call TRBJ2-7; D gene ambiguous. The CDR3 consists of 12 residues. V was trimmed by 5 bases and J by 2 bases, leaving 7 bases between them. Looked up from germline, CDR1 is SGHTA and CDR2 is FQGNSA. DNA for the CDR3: TGTGCCAGCAGCGAGCAGACCTACGAGCAGTACTTC. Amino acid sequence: CASSEQTYEQYF.

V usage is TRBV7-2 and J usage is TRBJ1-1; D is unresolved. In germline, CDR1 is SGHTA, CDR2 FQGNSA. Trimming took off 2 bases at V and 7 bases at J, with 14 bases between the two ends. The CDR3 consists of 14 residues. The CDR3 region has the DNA TGTGCCAGCAGCTTAATGCAGGCCTGGGGTGAAGCTTTCTTT. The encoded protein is CASSLMQAWGEAFF.

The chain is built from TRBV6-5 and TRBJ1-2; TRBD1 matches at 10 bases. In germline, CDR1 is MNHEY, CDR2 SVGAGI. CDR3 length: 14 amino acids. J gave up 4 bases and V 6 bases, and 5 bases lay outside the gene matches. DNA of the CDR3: TGTGCCAGCAGATTGGGACAGGGGATCTATGGCTACACCTTC. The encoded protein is CASRLGQGIYGYTF.

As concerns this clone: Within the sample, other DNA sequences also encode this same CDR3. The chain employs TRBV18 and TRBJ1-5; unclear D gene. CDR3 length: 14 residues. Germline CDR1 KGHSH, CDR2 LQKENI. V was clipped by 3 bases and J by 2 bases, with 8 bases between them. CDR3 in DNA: TGTGCCAGCTCACCCGGTTCAGGCAATCAGCCCCAGCATTTT. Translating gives CASSPGSGNQPQHF. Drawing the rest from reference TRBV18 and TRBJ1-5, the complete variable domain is NAGVMQNPRHLVRRRGQEARLRCSPMKGHSHVYWYRQLPEEGLKFMVYLQKENIIDESGMPKERFSAEFPKEGPSILRIQQVVRGDSAAYFCASSPGSGNQPQHFGDGTRLSIL.

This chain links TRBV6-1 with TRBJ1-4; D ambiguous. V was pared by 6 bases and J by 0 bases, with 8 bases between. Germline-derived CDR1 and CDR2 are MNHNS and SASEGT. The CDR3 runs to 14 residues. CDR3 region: CASRETATNEKLFF. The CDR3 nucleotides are TGTGCCAGCAGAGAAACAGCAACTAATGAAAAACTGTTTTTT.

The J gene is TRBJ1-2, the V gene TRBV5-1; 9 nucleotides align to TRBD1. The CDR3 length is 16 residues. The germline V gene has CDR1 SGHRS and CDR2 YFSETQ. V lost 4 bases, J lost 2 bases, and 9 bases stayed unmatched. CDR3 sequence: CASSPLPGTGNYGYTF. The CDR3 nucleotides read TGCGCCAGCAGCCCCCTTCCAGGGACAGGGAACTATGGCTACACCTTC.

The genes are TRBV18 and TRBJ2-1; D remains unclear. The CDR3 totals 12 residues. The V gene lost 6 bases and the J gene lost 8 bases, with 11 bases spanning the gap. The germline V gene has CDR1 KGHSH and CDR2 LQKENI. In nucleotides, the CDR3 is TGTGCCAGCTCCCGCGGTTTGGATGAGCAGTTCTTC. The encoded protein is CASSRGLDEQFF.

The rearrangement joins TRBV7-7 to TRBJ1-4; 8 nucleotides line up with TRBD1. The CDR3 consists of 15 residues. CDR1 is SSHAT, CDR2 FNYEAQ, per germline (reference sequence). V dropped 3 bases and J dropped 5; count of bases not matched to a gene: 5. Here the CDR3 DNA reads TGTGCCAGCAGCTTGGGGACAGGTCGGAATGAAAAACTGTTTTTT. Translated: CASSLGTGRNEKLFF.

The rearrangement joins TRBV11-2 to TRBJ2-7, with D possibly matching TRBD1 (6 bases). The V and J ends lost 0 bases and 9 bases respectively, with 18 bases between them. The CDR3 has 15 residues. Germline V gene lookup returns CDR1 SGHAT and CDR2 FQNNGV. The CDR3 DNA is TGTGCCAGCAGCTTAGATAAGATTAGGGACATCGGGCAGTACTTC. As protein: CASSLDKIRDIGQYF.

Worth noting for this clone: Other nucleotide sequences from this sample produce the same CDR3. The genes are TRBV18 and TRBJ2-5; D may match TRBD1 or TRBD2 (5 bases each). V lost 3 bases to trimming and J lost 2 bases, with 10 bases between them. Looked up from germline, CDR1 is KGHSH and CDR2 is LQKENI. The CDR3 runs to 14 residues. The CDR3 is CASSPGRQQETQYF. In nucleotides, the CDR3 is TGTGCCAGCTCACCGGGACGCCAACAAGAGACCCAGTACTTC.

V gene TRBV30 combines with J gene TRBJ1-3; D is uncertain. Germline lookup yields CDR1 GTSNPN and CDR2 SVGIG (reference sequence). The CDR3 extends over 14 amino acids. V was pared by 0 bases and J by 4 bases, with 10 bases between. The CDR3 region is CAWSVGHLGNTIYF. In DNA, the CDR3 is TGTGCCTGGAGTGTGGGCCATTTAGGAAACACCATATATTTT.

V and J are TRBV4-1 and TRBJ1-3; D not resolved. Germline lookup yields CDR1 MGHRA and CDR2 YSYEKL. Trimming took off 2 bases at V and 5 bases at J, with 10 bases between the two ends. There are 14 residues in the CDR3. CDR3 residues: CASSQNLIRNTIYF. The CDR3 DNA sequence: TGCGCCAGCAGCCAAAACCTCATTAGAAACACCATATATTTT.

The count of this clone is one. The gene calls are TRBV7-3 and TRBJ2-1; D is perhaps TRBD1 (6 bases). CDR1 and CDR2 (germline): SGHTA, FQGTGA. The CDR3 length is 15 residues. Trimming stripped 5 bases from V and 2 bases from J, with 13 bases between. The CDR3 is CASSPDRLAYNEQFF. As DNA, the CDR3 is TGTGCCAGCAGCCCAGACAGGTTAGCCTACAATGAGCAGTTCTTC.

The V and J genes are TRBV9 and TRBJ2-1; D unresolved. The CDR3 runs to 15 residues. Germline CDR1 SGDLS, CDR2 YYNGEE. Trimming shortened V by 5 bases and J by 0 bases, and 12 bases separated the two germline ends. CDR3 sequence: CASSTFSSSYNEQFF. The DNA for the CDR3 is TGTGCCAGCAGTACCTTCTCGAGCTCCTACAATGAGCAGTTCTTC. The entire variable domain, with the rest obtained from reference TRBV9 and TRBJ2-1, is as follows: DSGVTQTPKHLITATGQRVTLRCSPRSGDLSVYWYQQSLDQGLQFLIQYYNGEERAKGNILERFSAQQFPDLHSELNLSSLELGDSALYFCASSTFSSSYNEQFFGPGTRLTVL.